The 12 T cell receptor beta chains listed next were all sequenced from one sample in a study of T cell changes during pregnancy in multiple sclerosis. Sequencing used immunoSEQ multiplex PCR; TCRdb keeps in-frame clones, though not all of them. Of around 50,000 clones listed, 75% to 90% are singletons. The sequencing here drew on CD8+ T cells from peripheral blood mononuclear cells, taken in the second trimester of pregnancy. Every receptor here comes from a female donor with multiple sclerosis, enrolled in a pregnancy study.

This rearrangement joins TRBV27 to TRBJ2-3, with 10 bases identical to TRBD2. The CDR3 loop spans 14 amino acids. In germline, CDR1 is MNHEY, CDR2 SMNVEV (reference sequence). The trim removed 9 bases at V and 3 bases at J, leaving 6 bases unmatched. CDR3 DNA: TGTGCCAGTCTATCTAGCGGGAGTACAGATACGCAGTATTTT. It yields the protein CASLSSGSTDTQYF.

CDR3 in DNA: TGCGCCAGCAGCCTGACGCTGACTAGCGGGGTTCGCGAGACCCAGTACTTC. Translation gives CASSLTLTSGVRETQYF. The chain links TRBV4-1 to TRBJ2-5, with 11 bases matching TRBD2. The germline gives CDR1 MGHRA, CDR2 YSYEKL. This CDR3 has 17 residues. Losses at the gene ends were 4 bases for V and 5 bases for J; bases not matched to a gene: 12.

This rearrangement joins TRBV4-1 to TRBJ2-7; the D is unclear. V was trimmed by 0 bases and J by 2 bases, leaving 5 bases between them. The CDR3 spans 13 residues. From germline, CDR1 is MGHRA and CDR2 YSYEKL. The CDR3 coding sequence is TGCGCCAGCAGCCAAGATATTCCCTACGAGCAGTACTTC. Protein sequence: CASSQDIPYEQYF.

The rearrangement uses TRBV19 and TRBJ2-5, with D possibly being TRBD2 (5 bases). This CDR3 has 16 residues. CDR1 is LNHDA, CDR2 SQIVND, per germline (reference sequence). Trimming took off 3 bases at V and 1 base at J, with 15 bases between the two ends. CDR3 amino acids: CASSIGSWAGQETQYF. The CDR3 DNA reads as TGTGCCAGTAGTATTGGGTCATGGGCGGGCCAAGAGACCCAGTACTTC.

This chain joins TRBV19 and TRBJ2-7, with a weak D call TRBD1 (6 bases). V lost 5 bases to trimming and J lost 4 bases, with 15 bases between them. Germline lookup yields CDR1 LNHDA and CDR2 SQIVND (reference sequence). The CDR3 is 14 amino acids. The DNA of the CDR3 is TGTGCCAGTAGTTGGCAGGGGAGTATGTACGAGCAGTACTTC. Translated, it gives CASSWQGSMYEQYF.

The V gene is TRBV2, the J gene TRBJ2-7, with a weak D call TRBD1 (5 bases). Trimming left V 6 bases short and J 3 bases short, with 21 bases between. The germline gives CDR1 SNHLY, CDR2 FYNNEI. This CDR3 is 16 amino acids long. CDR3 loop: CASRPLYSEQVYEQYF. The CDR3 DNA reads TGTGCCAGCAGGCCCCTTTACTCGGAACAGGTCTACGAGCAGTACTTC.

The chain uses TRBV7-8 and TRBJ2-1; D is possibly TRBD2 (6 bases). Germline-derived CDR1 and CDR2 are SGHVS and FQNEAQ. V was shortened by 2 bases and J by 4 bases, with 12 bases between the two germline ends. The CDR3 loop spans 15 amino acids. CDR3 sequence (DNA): TGTGCCAGCAGCTTAAGGCGGGGTGGGTACAATGAGCAGTTCTTC. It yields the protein CASSLRRGGYNEQFF.

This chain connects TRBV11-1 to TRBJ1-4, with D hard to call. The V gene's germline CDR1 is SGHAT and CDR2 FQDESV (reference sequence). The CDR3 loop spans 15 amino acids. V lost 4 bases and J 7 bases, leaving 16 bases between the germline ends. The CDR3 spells CASSSIEDNTEKLFF. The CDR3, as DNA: TGTGCCAGCAGCTCGATAGAAGACAATACTGAAAAACTGTTTTTT.

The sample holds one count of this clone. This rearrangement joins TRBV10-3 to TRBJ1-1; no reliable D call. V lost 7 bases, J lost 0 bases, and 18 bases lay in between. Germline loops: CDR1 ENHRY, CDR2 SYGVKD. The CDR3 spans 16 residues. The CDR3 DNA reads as TGTGCCATCACCCTTGGACTTGGCGACTTGAACACTGAAGCTTTCTTT. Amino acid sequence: CAITLGLGDLNTEAFF.

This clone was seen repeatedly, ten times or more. CDR3: CASSPSIAEPYEQYF. In DNA form, the CDR3 reads TGTGCCAGCAGTCCATCTATAGCGGAACCCTACGAGCAGTACTTC. The gene calls are TRBV6-1 and TRBJ2-7; D possibly corresponds to TRBD2 (6 bases). The germline CDR1 and CDR2 sequences are MNHNS and SASEGT. This CDR3 is built from 15 residues. V dropped 5 bases and J dropped 2 bases, with 16 bases sitting between them.

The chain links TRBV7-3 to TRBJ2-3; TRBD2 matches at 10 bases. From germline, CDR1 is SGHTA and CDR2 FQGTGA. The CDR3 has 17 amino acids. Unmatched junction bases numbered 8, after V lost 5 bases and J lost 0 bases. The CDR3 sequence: CASSLKGLASSTDTQYF. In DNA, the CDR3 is TGTGCCAGCAGCCTAAAGGGACTAGCGAGTAGCACAGATACGCAGTATTTT.

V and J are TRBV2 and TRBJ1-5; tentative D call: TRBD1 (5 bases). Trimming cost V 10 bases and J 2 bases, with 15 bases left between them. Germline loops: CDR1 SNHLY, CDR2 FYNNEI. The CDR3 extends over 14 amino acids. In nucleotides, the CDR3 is TGTGCCACCGAAGGGGCCCAGCGCAATCAGCCCCAGCATTTT. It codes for CATEGAQRNQPQHF.